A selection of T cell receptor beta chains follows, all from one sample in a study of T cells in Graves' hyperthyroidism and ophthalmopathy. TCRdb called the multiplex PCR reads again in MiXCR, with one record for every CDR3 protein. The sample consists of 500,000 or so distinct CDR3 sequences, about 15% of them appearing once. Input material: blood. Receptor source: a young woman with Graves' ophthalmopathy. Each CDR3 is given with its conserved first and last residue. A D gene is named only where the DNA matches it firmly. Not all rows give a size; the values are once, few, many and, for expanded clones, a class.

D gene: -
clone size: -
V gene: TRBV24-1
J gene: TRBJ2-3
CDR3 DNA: TGTGCCACCAGTGATTTTGGTAGCACAGATACGCAGTATTTT
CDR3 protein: CATSDFGSTDTQYF

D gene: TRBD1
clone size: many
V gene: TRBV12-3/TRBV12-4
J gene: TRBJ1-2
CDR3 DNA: TGTGCCAGCAGTCCCGGGACAGGAGGCTACACCTTC
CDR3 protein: CASSPGTGGYTF

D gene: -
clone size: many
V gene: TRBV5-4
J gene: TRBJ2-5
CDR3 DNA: TGTGCCAGCAGCTGGGACTCCCGGGTGGTAGAGACCCAGTACTTC
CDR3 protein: CASSWDSRVVETQYF

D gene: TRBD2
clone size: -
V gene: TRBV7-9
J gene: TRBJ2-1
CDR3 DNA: TGTGCCAGCAGCTCCCCCGGGACTAGTAACAATGAGCAGTTCTTC
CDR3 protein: CASSSPGTSNNEQFF

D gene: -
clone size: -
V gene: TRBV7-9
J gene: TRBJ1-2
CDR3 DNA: TGTGCCAGCAGCTTCGGGGTAGATGGCTACACCTTC
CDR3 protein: CASSFGVDGYTF

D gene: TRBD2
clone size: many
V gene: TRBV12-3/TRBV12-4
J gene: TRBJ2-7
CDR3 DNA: TGTGCCAGCAGTACTCGGCGGGGGATGAACTACGAGCAGTACTTC
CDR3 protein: CASSTRRGMNYEQYF

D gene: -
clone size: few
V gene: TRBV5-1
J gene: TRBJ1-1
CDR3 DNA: TGCGCCAGCAGCCCATCCCCGGGGGATTTAGGGGGGGCTTTCTTT
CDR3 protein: CASSPSPGDLGGAFF

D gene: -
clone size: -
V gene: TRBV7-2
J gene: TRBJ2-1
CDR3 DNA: TGTACCAGCCGGGGGAATGAGCAGTTCTTC
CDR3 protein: CTSRGNEQFF

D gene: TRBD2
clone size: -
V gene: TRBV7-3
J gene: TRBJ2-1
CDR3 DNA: TGTGCCAGCAGCTTAAATAGCGGGAGTAATTCGGACCCACAGTTCTTC
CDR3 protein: CASSLNSGSNSDPQFF

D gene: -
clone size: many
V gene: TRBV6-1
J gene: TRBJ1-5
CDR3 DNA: TGTGCCAGCGGTTTTAGCAATCAGCCCCAGCATTTT
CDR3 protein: CASGFSNQPQHF

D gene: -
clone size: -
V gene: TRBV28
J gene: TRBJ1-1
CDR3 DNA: TGTGCCAGCAGTTTAAGACCAGGGTTTACTGAAGCTTTCTTT
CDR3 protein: CASSLRPGFTEAFF

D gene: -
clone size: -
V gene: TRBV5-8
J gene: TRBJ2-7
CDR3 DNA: TGTGCCAGCAGCCCAGGACGGGAATACGAGCAGTACTTC
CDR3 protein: CASSPGREYEQYF

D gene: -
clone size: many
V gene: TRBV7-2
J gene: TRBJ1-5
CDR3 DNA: TGTGCCAGCAGCTTATATGGGGGCGAGGAACAGCCCCAGCATTTT
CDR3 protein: CASSLYGGEEQPQHF

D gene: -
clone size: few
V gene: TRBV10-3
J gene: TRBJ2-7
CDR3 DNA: TGTGCCATCAGTGAAAGAACAGGGTACGAGCAGTACTTC
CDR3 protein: CAISERTGYEQYF

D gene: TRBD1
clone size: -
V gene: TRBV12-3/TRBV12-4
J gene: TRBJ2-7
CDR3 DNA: TGTGCCAGCAGTTTTCGGAGGCAGGGGACAGACGAGCAGTACTTC
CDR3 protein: CASSFRRQGTDEQYF

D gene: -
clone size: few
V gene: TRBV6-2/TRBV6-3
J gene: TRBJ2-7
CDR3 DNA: TGTGCCAGCAGTTACTGGACTCGCGGGACCCCCTACGAGCAGTACTTC
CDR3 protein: CASSYWTRGTPYEQYF

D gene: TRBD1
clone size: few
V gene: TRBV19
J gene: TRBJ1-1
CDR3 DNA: TGTGCCAGTAGTCCAAACAGGGGGCACACTGAAGCTTTCTTT
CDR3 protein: CASSPNRGHTEAFF

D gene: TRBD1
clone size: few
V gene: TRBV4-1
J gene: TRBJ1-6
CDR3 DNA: TGCGCCAGCAGCCAAGGACAGGGTTTGAATTCACCCCTCCACTTT
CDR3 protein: CASSQGQGLNSPLHF

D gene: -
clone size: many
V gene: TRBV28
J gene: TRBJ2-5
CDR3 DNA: TGTGCCAGCAGTTTAGATTCTAAGACCCAGTACTTC
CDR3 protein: CASSLDSKTQYF

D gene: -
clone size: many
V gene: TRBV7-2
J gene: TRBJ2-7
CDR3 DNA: TGTGCCAGCAGCTCCTCTGGGAGGGGGGAGCAGTACTTC
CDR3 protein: CASSSSGRGEQYF

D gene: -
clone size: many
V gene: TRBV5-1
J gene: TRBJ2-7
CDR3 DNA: TGCGCCCCGGTGAGGGTAGGCTACGAGCAGTACTTC
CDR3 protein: CAPVRVGYEQYF

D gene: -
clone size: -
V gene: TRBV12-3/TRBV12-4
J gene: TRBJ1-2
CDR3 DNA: TGTGCCAGCAGGCCGGAGGGGACGGAGTATGGCTACACCTTC
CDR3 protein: CASRPEGTEYGYTF

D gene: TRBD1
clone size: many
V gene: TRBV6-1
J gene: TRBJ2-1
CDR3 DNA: TGTGCCAGCAGTGATGACAGGGGGTCCTACAATGAGCAGTTCTTC
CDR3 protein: CASSDDRGSYNEQFF

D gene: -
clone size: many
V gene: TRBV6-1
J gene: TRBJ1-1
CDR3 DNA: TGTGCCAGCAGCCCTCAAGGATCGGACAAGAACACTGAAGCTTTCTTT
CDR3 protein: CASSPQGSDKNTEAFF

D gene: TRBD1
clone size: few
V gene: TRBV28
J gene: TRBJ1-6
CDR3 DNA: TGTGCCAGCAGCAACGGACAGGGGAGCTCCTATAATTCACCCCTCCACTTT
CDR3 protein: CASSNGQGSSYNSPLHF

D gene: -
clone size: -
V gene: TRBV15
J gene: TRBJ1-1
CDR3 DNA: TGTGCCACCAGCGATAGGGGGATGAACACTGAAGCTTTCTTT
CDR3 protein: CATSDRGMNTEAFF

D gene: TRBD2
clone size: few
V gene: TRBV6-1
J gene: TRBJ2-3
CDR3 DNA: TGTGCCAGCAGAATCGGACTAGCGGGGGGCAGAGATACGCAGTATTTT
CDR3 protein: CASRIGLAGGRDTQYF

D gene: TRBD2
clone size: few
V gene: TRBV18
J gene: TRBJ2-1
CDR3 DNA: TGTGCCAGCTCACCAAAGAGACTAGCGGGGGCGGTGGCGTTCTTC
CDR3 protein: CASSPKRLAGAVAFF

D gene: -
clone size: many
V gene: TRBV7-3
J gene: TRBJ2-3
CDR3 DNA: TGTGCCAGCAGCCCTTCGGCGGAGTGGGGTATGGATACGCAGTATTTT
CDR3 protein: CASSPSAEWGMDTQYF

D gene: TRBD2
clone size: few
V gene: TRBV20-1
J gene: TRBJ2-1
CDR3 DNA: TGCAGTGCTAGAGCCGCGGGGGGTTTAGGTGAGCAGTTCTTC
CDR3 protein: CSARAAGGLGEQFF

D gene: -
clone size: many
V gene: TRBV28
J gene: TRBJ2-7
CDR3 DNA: TGTGCCAGCCTGGATGTGGGGACCTCCCACGAGCAGTACTTC
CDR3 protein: CASLDVGTSHEQYF

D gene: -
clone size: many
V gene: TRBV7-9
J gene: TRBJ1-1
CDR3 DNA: TGTGCCAGCAGCTTAGTTGGGGGCACAGAGACTGAAGCTTTCTTT
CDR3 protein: CASSLVGGTETEAFF

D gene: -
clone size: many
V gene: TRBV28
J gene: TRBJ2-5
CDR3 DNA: TGTGCCAGCAAACAAGGGGGGGGGAACCAAGAGACCCAGTACTTC
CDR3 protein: CASKQGGGNQETQYF

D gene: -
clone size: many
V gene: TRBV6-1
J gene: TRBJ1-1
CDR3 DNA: TGTGCCAGCAATGTGAACACTGAAGCTTTCTTT
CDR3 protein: CASNVNTEAFF

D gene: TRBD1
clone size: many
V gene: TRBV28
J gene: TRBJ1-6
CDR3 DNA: TGTGCCAGCAGGACAGGGGGAAGTTCACCCCTCCACTTT
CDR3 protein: CASRTGGSSPLHF

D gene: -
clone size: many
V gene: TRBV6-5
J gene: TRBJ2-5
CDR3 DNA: TGTGCCAGCAGTTACCCGAGCGGCGGGGAGGAGACCCAGTACTTC
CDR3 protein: CASSYPSGGEETQYF

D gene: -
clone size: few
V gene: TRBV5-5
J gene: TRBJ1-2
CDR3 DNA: TGTGCCAGCAGCTTGAGGCACGGCTCCTATGGCTACACCTTC
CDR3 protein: CASSLRHGSYGYTF

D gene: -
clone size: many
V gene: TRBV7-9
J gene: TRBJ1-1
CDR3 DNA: TGTGCCAGCAGCCCCTTACAGGGTTTGAACACTGAAGCTTTCTTT
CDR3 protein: CASSPLQGLNTEAFF

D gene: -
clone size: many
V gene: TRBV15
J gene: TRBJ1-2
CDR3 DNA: TGTGCCACCAGCAGAGATCGTAGGGTCACCTATGGCTACACCTTC
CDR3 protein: CATSRDRRVTYGYTF

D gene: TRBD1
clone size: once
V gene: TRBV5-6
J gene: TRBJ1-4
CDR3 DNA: TGTGCCAGCAGCGCCCGGGACAGGGCAGAAAAACTGTTTTTT
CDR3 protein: CASSARDRAEKLFF

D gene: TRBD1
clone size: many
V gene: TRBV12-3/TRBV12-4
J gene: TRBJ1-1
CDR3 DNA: TGTGCCAGCAGTACGATGCGGACAGGGGACACTGAAGCTTTCTTT
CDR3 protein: CASSTMRTGDTEAFF

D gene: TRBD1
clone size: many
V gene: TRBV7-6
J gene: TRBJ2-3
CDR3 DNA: TGTGCCAGCAGCTTACCCAGGGGGCAAAGCACAGATACGCAGTATTTT
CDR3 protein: CASSLPRGQSTDTQYF

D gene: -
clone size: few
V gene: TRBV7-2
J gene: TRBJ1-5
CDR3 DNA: TGTGCCAGCAGCTTGATTACTGATCAGCCCCAGCATTTT
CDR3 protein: CASSLITDQPQHF

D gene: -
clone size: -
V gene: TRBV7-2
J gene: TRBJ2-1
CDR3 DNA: TGTGCCAGCAGCTTAGGGCAATCAGACAATGAGCAGTTCTTC
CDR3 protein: CASSLGQSDNEQFF

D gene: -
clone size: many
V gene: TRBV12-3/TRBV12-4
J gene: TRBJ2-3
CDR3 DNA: TGTGCCAGCAGTTTAGCGCATGGGGGGGATACGCAGTATTTT
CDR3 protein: CASSLAHGGDTQYF

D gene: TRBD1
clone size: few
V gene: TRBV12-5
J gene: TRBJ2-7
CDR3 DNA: TGTGCTAGTGGTCCTGAGGGACAGGTGATCTACGAGCAGTACTTC
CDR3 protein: CASGPEGQVIYEQYF

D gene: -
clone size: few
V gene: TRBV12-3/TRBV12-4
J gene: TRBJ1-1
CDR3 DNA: TGTGCCAGCAGCCGAGGGGTGAACACTGAAGCTTTCTTT
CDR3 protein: CASSRGVNTEAFF

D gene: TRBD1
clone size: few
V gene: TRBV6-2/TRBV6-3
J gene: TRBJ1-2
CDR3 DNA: TGTGCCAGCACCATCCCGGGACAGACTACGGGGCAAAATGGCTACACCTTC
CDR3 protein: CASTIPGQTTGQNGYTF

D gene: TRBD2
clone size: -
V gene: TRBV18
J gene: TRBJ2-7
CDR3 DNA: TGTGCCAGCTCATCTAGCGGGGATCCCCGTGGGGAGCAGTACTTC
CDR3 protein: CASSSSGDPRGEQYF

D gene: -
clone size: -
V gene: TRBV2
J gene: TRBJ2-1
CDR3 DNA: TGTGCCAGCAGTAAGGACAGGAGGGGCTACAATGAGCAGTTCTTC
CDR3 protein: CASSKDRRGYNEQFF

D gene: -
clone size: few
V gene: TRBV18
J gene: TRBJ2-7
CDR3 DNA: TGTGCCAGCTCATCCCAGGGAAGGGACTCCTACGAGCAGTACTTC
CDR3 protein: CASSSQGRDSYEQYF

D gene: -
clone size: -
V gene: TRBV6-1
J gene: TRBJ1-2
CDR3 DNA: TGTGCCAGCAGCCTCCGGGCGGTTAACTATGGCTACACCTTC
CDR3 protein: CASSLRAVNYGYTF

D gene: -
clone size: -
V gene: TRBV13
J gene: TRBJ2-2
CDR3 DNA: TGTGCCAGTCATTGGCCCCCAGGAGACACCGGGGAGCTGTTTTTT
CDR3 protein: CASHWPPGDTGELFF

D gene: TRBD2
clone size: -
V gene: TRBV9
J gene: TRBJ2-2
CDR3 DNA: TGTGCCAGCAGCTCCAGGACTAGCGGACCCAACACCGGGGAGCTGTTTTTT
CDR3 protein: CASSSRTSGPNTGELFF

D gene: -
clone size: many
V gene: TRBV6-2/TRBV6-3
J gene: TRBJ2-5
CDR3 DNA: TGTGCCAGCAGTAAAACAGGTAGAGGGGTCCAAGAGACCCAGTACTTC
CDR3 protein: CASSKTGRGVQETQYF

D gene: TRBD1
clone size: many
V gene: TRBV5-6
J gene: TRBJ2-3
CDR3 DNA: TGTGCCAGCAGCCCGGGACAGGTGAGCACAGATACGCAGTATTTT
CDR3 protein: CASSPGQVSTDTQYF

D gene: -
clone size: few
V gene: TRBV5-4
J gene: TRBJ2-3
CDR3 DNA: TGTGCCAGCAGCTTATCGGGTTGGACAGATACGCAGTATTTT
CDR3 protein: CASSLSGWTDTQYF